Listed below are T cell receptor beta chains from one sample, sequenced in a study of blood T cell repertoires in COVID-19. The data were produced by immunoSEQ multiplex PCR, yet TCRdb's version contains in-frame clones alone and is incomplete. The table records a few hundred thousand clones, 70% to 90% of them present only once. Material: PBMCs or T cells enriched from blood (not recorded which). The receptors derive from a woman aged 25 to 39 who had recovered from COVID-19. The CDR3 runs from the conserved cysteine through the conserved F or W. Each record gives: V gene, J gene, CDR3 length, CDR3 protein.

>TRBV19|TRBJ2-1|15
CASSIDGGRYNEQFF
>TRBV6-5|TRBJ1-6|14
CASSRGQGNSPLHF
>TRBV28|TRBJ2-1|15
CASKTAALMYNEQFF
>TRBV7-9|TRBJ1-2|14
CASSFAGSSYGYTF
>TRBV12-3/TRBV12-4|TRBJ2-1|12
CASSSLYNEQFF
>TRBV27|TRBJ1-4|15
CASSYSGATNEKLFF
>TRBV27|TRBJ1-2|13
CASSLWGGGGYTF
>TRBV6-4|TRBJ1-1|13
CASRRDRGTEAFF
>TRBV7-2|TRBJ2-1|15
CASSSSSGGRNEQFF
>TRBV30|TRBJ1-1|11
CAWSKREEAFF
>TRBV7-2|TRBJ1-5|18
CASSLNPLTGGINQPQHF
>TRBV12-3/TRBV12-4|TRBJ1-2|13
CASSLQDNYGYTF
>TRBV7-9|TRBJ1-2|16
CASSLAQTGSFDGYTF
>TRBV5-4|TRBJ2-5|15
CASSTRDSPQETQYF
>TRBV11-2|TRBJ2-1|16
CASSQGGGRPPNEQFF
>TRBV28|TRBJ1-2|13
CASRRGGWNGYTF
>TRBV5-5|TRBJ2-2|16
CASSLVVAGITGELFF
>TRBV15|TRBJ1-4|16
CATAWGQALRNEKLFF
>TRBV24-1|TRBJ2-3|16
CATSETGASSTDTQYF
>TRBV7-3|TRBJ2-3|17
CASSVTPTGRGTDTQYF
>TRBV9|TRBJ2-3|15
CASSVDGSSTDTQYF
>TRBV18|TRBJ1-1|13
CASSPLLNTEAFF
>TRBV7-9|TRBJ1-2|16
CASSPRDRGDNYGYTF
>TRBV11-2|TRBJ2-3|15
CASSLNGGGTDTQYF
>TRBV2|TRBJ2-5|13
CASSVDRGETQYF
>TRBV5-6|TRBJ2-7|15
CASSLFPGVPYEQYF
>TRBV6-5|TRBJ1-3|14
CASRTTGLWDTIYF
>TRBV24-1|TRBJ1-5|16
CATSDRTGGYGQPQHF
>TRBV6-5|TRBJ2-7|15
CASSYSSLRAYEQYF
>TRBV7-3|TRBJ2-3|15
CASSSGQPSTDTQYF
>TRBV6-9|TRBJ1-4|12
CARNQTDEKLFF
>TRBV11-2|TRBJ2-1|18
CASSSGLAGDVLYNEQFF
>TRBV6-5|TRBJ2-5|14
CASNVPGVSETQYF
>TRBV5-1|TRBJ2-1|15
CASSLVDPHEDEQFF
>TRBV5-1|TRBJ2-6|19
CASSLFIGTGLSGANVLTF
>TRBV6-5|TRBJ1-1|14
CASSRQGRSIEAFF
>TRBV27|TRBJ2-1|15
CASSSRTGPYNEQFF
>TRBV27|TRBJ2-2|13
CASSYSGAGELFF
>TRBV7-2|TRBJ1-5|14
CASSLDRGNQPQHF
>TRBV7-9|TRBJ2-1|18
CASSLIAVSSGGGNEQFF
>TRBV9|TRBJ2-5|17
CASSPRGASGAQETQYF
>TRBV5-3|TRBJ2-5|16
CARSPRLGTEQETQYF
>TRBV28|TRBJ1-4|16
CASRRSPSATNEKLFF
>TRBV4-1|TRBJ2-7|15
CASSQTRDTPYEQYF
>TRBV5-1|TRBJ2-7|15
CASSYGLAGDREQYF
>TRBV4-1|TRBJ2-5|16
CASSQDVQPSQMTQYF
>TRBV5-5|TRBJ1-6|15
CASSSQRESSSTLHF
>TRBV30|TRBJ2-3|13
CAFEGDYTDTQYF
>TRBV5-4|TRBJ1-1|13
CASSPLRNTEAFF
>TRBV6-2/TRBV6-3|TRBJ1-1|14
CASTPGQGNTEAFF